Shown below are 22 T cell receptor beta chains from a single sample sequenced in a study of early T cells in non-severe SARS-CoV-2 infection (TCRdb year 2021). The library was produced with 5' RACE. The listed sequencing device is NextSeq 500. TCRdb redid the processing of the public reads, applying fastp at Q25 and MiXCR, and retained in-frame beta chains. Merged by CDR3 protein, the rows form single entries marked with the most common genes and DNA. This sample has about 60,000 distinct CDR3 sequences in its table, and 10% to 15% of those were observed once. Approximately 4.8% of the sample lies in the top ten. Sequenced material: whole blood. Receptor source: an adult who was a healthcare worker with PCR-confirmed SARS-CoV-2 infection or an uninfected control (not recorded which).

This clonotype was observed a handful of times. This chain links TRBV9 with TRBJ2-2; D unresolved. Germline V gene sequence: CDR1 SGDLS, CDR2 YYNGEE. The CDR3 totals 13 residues. The V gene lost 2 bases and the J gene lost 4 bases, with 6 bases spanning the gap. CDR3 in DNA: TGTGCCAGCAGCGTCGAAATCACCGGGGAGCTGTTTTTT. It specifies CASSVEITGELFF.

The chain is built from TRBV12-3 or TRBV12-4 and TRBJ1-2; the match to TRBD1 covers 7 bases. Trimming cost V 6 bases and J 3 bases; bases outside gene matches: 4. CDR3 size: 13 residues. Here the CDR3 DNA reads TGTGCCAGCAGCTCGGGACAGTACTATGGCTACACCTTC. Translation gives CASSSGQYYGYTF.

On this clonotype: A much larger clone lies a single base off, so this may be a read error. It is likely a read error, because the conserved phenylalanine at the end of the CDR3 is missing. V usage is TRBV6-5 and J usage is TRBJ2-3; TRBD1 matches 9 bases. Trimming removed 5 bases from V and 6 bases from J; junction bases left unmatched: 9. The germline V gene has CDR1 MNHEY and CDR2 SVGAGI. This CDR3 has 15 residues. The CDR3 loop reads CASSATGGKTDTQYL. The CDR3 DNA sequence: TGTGCCAGCAGTGCGACAGGGGGAAAAACGGATACGCAGTATCTT.

This clonotype turned up a few times. V is TRBV7-2 and J is TRBJ2-3, with TRBD2 as a possible D gene (5 bases). This CDR3 is built from 14 residues. V was cut by 5 bases and J by 2 bases, with 11 bases left in between. Germline CDR1 SGHTA, CDR2 FQGNSA. The DNA for the CDR3 is TGTGCCAGCAGCCGGTCGAGGGCCACAGATACGCAGTATTTT. Translating gives CASSRSRATDTQYF.

The J gene is TRBJ2-7, the V gene TRBV11-2, with TRBD2 as a possible D gene (5 bases). The CDR3 consists of 16 residues. The V end lost 2 bases, the J end lost 4 bases, and 18 bases lay between the germline ends. Germline V gives CDR1 SGHAT, CDR2 FQNNGV. The CDR3 loop is CASSLLTARGLYEQYF. The CDR3 coding sequence is TGTGCCAGCAGCTTATTAACTGCCCGGGGATTGTACGAGCAGTACTTC.

This clonotype was seen a handful of times. V usage is TRBV20-1 and J usage is TRBJ2-3; 8 bases line up with TRBD2. V was clipped by 6 bases and J by 3 bases; unmatched bases: 11. Germline V gene lookup returns CDR1 DFQATT and CDR2 SNEGSKA (reference sequence). CDR3 size: 15 residues. The DNA of the CDR3 is TGCAGTGCACCGCCTGGGACTAGGGCAACAGATACGCAGTATTTT. As protein: CSAPPGTRATDTQYF.

At least ten counts were recorded for this clonotype. The chain combines TRBV20-1 with TRBJ2-5, with D unclear. V was shortened by 2 bases and J by 5 bases, with 6 bases between the two germline ends. From germline, CDR1 is DFQATT and CDR2 SNEGSKA (reference sequence). This CDR3 comprises 11 residues. The CDR3 reads CSARMSETQYF. The CDR3, as DNA: TGCAGTGCTAGAATGTCGGAGACCCAGTACTTC.

The chain has TRBV29-1 and TRBJ1-1, with no clear D. CDR1 SQVTM and CDR2 ANQGSEA come from the germline V gene. The V gene lost 3 bases and the J gene lost 0 bases, with 8 bases spanning the gap. CDR3 length: 13 amino acids. CDR3 residues: CSVEATVNTEAFF. DNA of the CDR3: TGCAGCGTTGAGGCTACAGTGAACACTGAAGCTTTCTTT.

This clonotype has a count of ten or more. The rearrangement uses TRBV6-1 and TRBJ1-1; D is unclear. The CDR3 sequence is 15 residues long. Germline assignment: CDR1 MNHNS and CDR2 SASEGT. Trimming left V 2 bases short and J 2 bases short, with 12 bases between. This CDR3 reads CASSENPDLNTEAFF. CDR3 in DNA: TGTGCCAGCAGTGAAAATCCAGACCTTAACACTGAAGCTTTCTTT.

A few counts support this clonotype. The gene calls are TRBV20-1 and TRBJ1-1, with D perhaps TRBD1 (5 bases). The germline CDR1 and CDR2 sequences are DFQATT and SNEGSKA (reference sequence). The CDR3 length is 15 residues. Trimming removed 0 bases at V and 5 bases at J, with 16 bases between. The CDR3 coding sequence is TGCAGTGCTAGAGATCCCGAGGGGATTGGGACTGAAGCTTTCTTT. Translating it yields CSARDPEGIGTEAFF.

This clonotype was counted a few times. This chain joins TRBV15 and TRBJ2-7, with a tentative D call TRBD2 (6 bases). The CDR3 extends over 14 amino acids. In germline, CDR1 is LNHNV, CDR2 YYDKDF (reference sequence). Trimming left V 3 bases short and J 0 bases short, with 9 bases between. The DNA of the CDR3 is TGTGCCACCAGCAGGGAGGGCAGCTCCTACGAGCAGTACTTC. Protein product: CATSREGSSYEQYF. Together with reference TRBV15 and TRBJ2-7, the CDR3 gives the full variable domain: DAMVIQNPRYQVTQFGKPVTLSCSQTLNHNVMYWYQQKSSQAPKLLFHYYDKDFNNEADTPDNFQSRRPNTSFCFLDIRSPGLGDTAMYLCATSREGSSYEQYFGPGTRLTVT.

At least ten counts were recorded for this clonotype. The gene calls are TRBV28 and TRBJ2-5; 9 positions agree with TRBD2. Germline CDR1 and CDR2: MDHEN and SYDVKM. V was pared by 11 bases and J by 4 bases, with 5 bases of the junction left unmatched. This CDR3 is built from 12 residues. Here the CDR3 DNA reads TGTGCCGTTAGCGGGAGTTCAGAGACCCAGTACTTC. It encodes CAVSGSSETQYF.

The J gene is TRBJ2-1, the V gene TRBV7-2; tentative D call: TRBD1 (7 bases). The germline V gene has CDR1 SGHTA and CDR2 FQGNSA. V shed 5 bases and J shed 6 bases, with 23 bases lying between them. CDR3 size: 17 residues. CDR3 sequence: CASSARTGGGTFNEQFF. The CDR3 DNA reads TGTGCCAGCAGCGCCCGGACAGGAGGAGGGACATTCAATGAGCAGTTCTTC.

This clonotype was counted only a few times. This rearrangement joins TRBV7-9 to TRBJ2-5; 10 positions agree with TRBD2. This CDR3 region has 15 residues. V shed 0 bases and J 3 bases; nucleotides not matched to a gene: 1. Germline CDR1 SEHNR, CDR2 FQNEAQ (reference sequence). This chain's CDR3 is CASSLALAGEETQYF. In DNA form, the CDR3 reads TGTGCCAGCAGCTTAGCGCTAGCGGGGGAAGAGACCCAGTACTTC.

This clonotype has at least ten counts. CDR3 in DNA: TGTGCCAGCGGTCCACCCCGGGGCGCGAATCAGCCCCAGCATTTT. This sequence encodes CASGPPRGANQPQHF. The genes are TRBV6-6 and TRBJ1-5; D perhaps matches TRBD1 (5 bases). V lost 8 bases, J lost 4 bases, and 18 bases lay in between. Germline-derived CDR1 and CDR2 are MNHNY and SVGAGI (reference sequence). The CDR3 is 15 residues long.

V and J are TRBV6-5 and TRBJ2-7; no definite D call. CDR3 length: 13 residues. Per germline, CDR1 MNHEY and CDR2 SVGAGI. The ends were cut back, 5 bases at V and 5 bases at J, with 13 bases in the middle. DNA for the CDR3: TGTGCCAGCAGTCCCGATCGGAGCAACGAGCAGTACTTC. Protein sequence: CASSPDRSNEQYF.

In this sample, this clonotype turned up a few times. The chain links TRBV11-2 to TRBJ2-1, with a tentative D call TRBD2 (5 bases). Trimming stripped 2 bases from V and 12 bases from J, with 17 bases between. CDR3 length: 14 residues. In germline, CDR1 is SGHAT, CDR2 FQNNGV. The CDR3 loop reads CASSLTDVRGMQFF. In DNA form, the CDR3 reads TGTGCCAGCAGCTTAACAGACGTCCGAGGGATGCAGTTCTTC. The full variable domain, its missing parts supplied by reference TRBV11-2 and TRBJ2-1, is EAGVAQSPRYKIIEKRQSVAFWCNPISGHATLYWYQQILGQGPKLLIQFQNNGVVDDSQLPKDRFSAERLKGVDSTLKIQPAKLEDSAVYLCASSLTDVRGMQFFGPGTRLTVL.

This clonotype has a handful of counts. The genes are TRBV7-6 and TRBJ1-1; no clear D gene. V lost 1 base to trimming and J lost 2 bases, with 5 bases between them. Germline lookup yields CDR1 SGHVS and CDR2 FNYEAQ. This CDR3 has 13 amino acids. CDR3: CASSLEYNTEAFF. In DNA, the CDR3 is TGTGCCAGCAGCTTAGAGTATAACACTGAAGCTTTCTTT.

This clonotype was detected many times. The rearrangement uses TRBV7-6 and TRBJ2-3; D not resolved. CDR1 is SGHVS and CDR2 is FNYEAQ in the germline V gene. CDR3 length: 17 amino acids. Trimming shortened V by 5 bases and J by 1 base, and 19 bases separated the two germline ends. CDR3 region: CASSTPVAGRGTDTQYF. The CDR3, as DNA: TGTGCCAGCAGCACACCAGTCGCAGGACGAGGCACAGATACGCAGTATTTT.

This clonotype has a handful of counts. The chain carries TRBV10-1 and TRBJ2-2, with D tentatively TRBD2 (5 bases). CDR1 WNHNN and CDR2 SYGVQD come from the germline V gene (reference sequence). Trimming cost V 2 bases and J 5 bases, with 12 bases left between them. There are 15 residues in the CDR3. The CDR3 region is CASSERLARTGELFF. CDR3 nucleotides: TGCGCCAGCAGTGAGCGGCTAGCACGTACCGGGGAGCTGTTTTTT.

This clonotype was counted a few times. The V call is TRBV28, the J call TRBJ1-6; 7 bases agree with TRBD1. The ends lost 7 bases at V and 2 bases at J; junction bases unmatched: 8. The CDR3 runs 16 residues. The germline CDR1 and CDR2 sequences are MDHEN and SYDVKM. This CDR3 is CASIQSGQAYNSPLHF. The CDR3 region has the DNA TGTGCCAGCATCCAATCCGGACAGGCCTATAATTCACCCCTCCACTTT.

This clonotype was observed a few times. V usage is TRBV4-3 and J usage is TRBJ1-5, with unresolved D. Per the germline V gene, CDR1 is LGHNA and CDR2 is YSLEER. CDR3 length: 13 amino acids. Trimming removed 4 bases from V and 5 bases from J, with 9 bases in between. CDR3: CASSLQTDQPQHF. Here the CDR3 DNA reads TGCGCCAGCAGCCTACAAACAGATCAGCCCCAGCATTTT.